Given below is one T cell receptor (beta chain) in context. Antigen: not known. In the PCR, 60 Vbeta and 13 Jbeta primers were used. Profiled with immunoSEQ multiplex PCR; TCRdb holds only in-frame clones, not every one. The sample has about 50,000 clones; 72% are singletons. This entry comes from a study of cytomegalovirus exposure and HLA in healthy donors. Study-wide results and caveats: Likely technical artifact: a cluster of highly shared sequence variants.

This receptor was identified in a woman between 50 and 59 years old in good health and CMV-seronegative. Input material: PBMCs.

DNA of the CDR3: TGTGCCAGCAGTGAAGGTTCCCTAGCTTTCTTT. This codes for CASSEGSLAFF. The chain carries TRBV2 and TRBJ1-1; no firm D call. The CDR3 has 11 residues. CDR1 and CDR2 from the germline V gene are SNHLY and FYNNEI. Trimming left V 1 base short and J 10 bases short, with 7 bases between. The whole variable domain, filled in from reference TRBV2 and TRBJ1-1, reads EPEVTQTPSHQVTQMGQEVILRCVPISNHLYFYWYRQILGQKVEFLVSFYNNEISEKSEIFDDQFSVERPDGSNFTLKIRSTKLEDSAMYFCASSEGSLAFFGQGTRLTVV.